The 28 T cell receptor beta chains below come from one sample, sequenced in a study of blood T cell repertoires in COVID-19. Produced via immunoSEQ multiplex PCR; TCRdb's table is partial and in-frame only. In the table there are roughly 230,000 clones, around four fifths of which are singletons. The sample comprised peripheral blood. The source is a woman aged 55-70 years with active or convalescent COVID-19.

V usage is TRBV28 and J usage is TRBJ2-7; TRBD1 might be the D (5 bases). Germline CDR1 reads MDHEN; CDR2 reads SYDVKM. V gave up 6 bases and J gave up 2 bases, with 14 bases separating them. The length of the CDR3 is 14 residues. CDR3 DNA sequence: TGTGCCAGCAGCCCAGGGTCCCTAACCTACGAGCAGTACTTC. Translating gives CASSPGSLTYEQYF.

The V gene is TRBV24-1, the J gene TRBJ1-2; 9 nucleotides agree with TRBD1. Germline V gene lookup returns CDR1 KGHDR and CDR2 SFDVKD. With V trimmed by 3 bases and J by 6 bases, 7 bases remained unmatched. The CDR3 loop spans 15 amino acids. CDR3 region: CATSDPGQGRDGYTF. For the CDR3, the DNA is TGTGCCACCAGTGATCCGGGACAGGGACGGGATGGCTACACCTTC.

CDR3 in DNA: TGTGCCAGCAGCTTCGGACAGGGGCGAGGGTACGAGCAGTACGTC. Translation gives CASSFGQGRGYEQYV. This chain joins TRBV5-6 and TRBJ2-7, with TRBD1 matching 9 bases. This CDR3 comprises 15 residues. V lost 2 bases and J lost 4; bases outside the gene matches: 7. Per the germline V gene, CDR1 is SGHDT and CDR2 is YYEEEE.

The chain carries TRBV30 and TRBJ1-5; D gene ambiguous. This CDR3 has 16 residues. Germline CDR1 and CDR2: GTSNPN and SVGIG (reference sequence). Trimming stripped 3 bases from V and 2 bases from J, with 17 bases between. CDR3 bases: TGTGCCTGGAGCCACCCCCTCGGGAGCCGCAATCAGCCCCAGCATTTT. Its protein is CAWSHPLGSRNQPQHF.

This clone occurred many times. This chain links TRBV6-1 with TRBJ1-1; D ambiguous. The CDR3 runs 13 residues. Per the germline V gene, CDR1 is MNHNS and CDR2 is SASEGT. Between the trimmed V and J ends, which lost 2 bases and 4 bases, there was a span of 8 bases. Here the CDR3 DNA reads TGTGCCAGCAGTGAATCAGGTCCCACTGAAGCTTTCTTT. This sequence encodes CASSESGPTEAFF.

V is TRBV19 and J is TRBJ2-5; the match to TRBD2 covers 8 bases. Trimming took 3 bases from V and 5 from J; bases not matched to a gene: 2. The CDR3 totals 13 residues. The germline gives CDR1 LNHDA, CDR2 SQIVND (reference sequence). CDR3 residues: CASSMTSAETQYF. CDR3 bases: TGTGCCAGTAGTATGACTAGCGCGGAGACCCAGTACTTC. The full variable domain, rest sourced from reference TRBV19 and TRBJ2-5, is DGGITQSPKYLFRKEGQNVTLSCEQNLNHDAMYWYRQDPGQGLRLIYYSQIVNDFQKGDIAEGYSVSREKKESFPLTVTSAQKNPTAFYLCASSMTSAETQYFGPGTRLLVL.

This clone showed up just a few times. The rearrangement links TRBV5-1 to TRBJ1-3, with 11 bases fitting TRBD1. Germline V gene sequence: CDR1 SGHRS, CDR2 YFSETQ. The CDR3 has 16 amino acids. With 3 bases clipped from V and 0 bases from J, the junction kept 2 bases outside the gene matches. Here the CDR3 reads CASSSGTGGSGNTIYF. The CDR3 DNA follows: TGCGCCAGCAGCTCCGGGACAGGGGGCTCTGGAAACACCATATATTTT.

The rearrangement uses TRBV6-2 or TRBV6-3 and TRBJ1-4, with a weak D call TRBD1 (5 bases). Germline-derived CDR1 and CDR2 are MNHEY and SVGEGT. The CDR3 length is 15 residues. The V and J ends lost 0 bases and 7 bases respectively, with 12 bases between them. CDR3 sequence (DNA): TGTGCCAGCAGTTACTCAGAAGGGGAAGGTGAAAAACTGTTTTTT. Protein sequence: CASSYSEGEGEKLFF.

This clone has a handful of counts. This sequence joins TRBV27 and TRBJ2-2; no definite D call. The length of the CDR3 is 14 residues. The ends were cut back, 5 bases at V and 3 bases at J, with 10 bases in the middle. Germline V lookup: CDR1 MNHEY, CDR2 SMNVEV (reference sequence). The CDR3 region is CASSRIQYTGELFF. For the CDR3, the DNA is TGTGCCAGCAGTCGTATACAGTACACCGGGGAGCTGTTTTTT.

The chain employs TRBV12-3 or TRBV12-4 and TRBJ1-1, with D uncertain. This CDR3 has 13 residues. V was trimmed by 1 base and J by 6 bases, leaving 9 bases between them. The CDR3 DNA reads as TGTGCCAGCAGTTTAGTCGATAACTCTGAAGCTTTCTTT. Its protein product is CASSLVDNSEAFF.

The gene calls are TRBV30 and TRBJ1-1; D possibly corresponds to TRBD1 (5 bases). Germline V gene lookup returns CDR1 GTSNPN and CDR2 SVGIG (reference sequence). The V end was cut by 2 bases, the J end by 1 base, with 8 bases between. CDR3 length: 13 amino acids. This CDR3 is CAWSPDRNTEAFF. CDR3 in DNA: TGTGCCTGGAGTCCCGACAGGAACACTGAAGCTTTCTTT. Full variable domain (rest looked up from reference TRBV30 and TRBJ1-1): SQTIHQWPATLVQPVGSPLSLECTVEGTSNPNLYWYRQAAGRGLQLLFYSVGIGQISSEVPQNLSASRPQDRQFILSSKKLLLSDSGFYLCAWSPDRNTEAFFGQGTRLTVV.

The V call is TRBV28, the J call TRBJ1-2; possible D gene TRBD1, 6 bases. The CDR3 length is 17 residues. The germline gives CDR1 MDHEN, CDR2 SYDVKM. V was shortened by 6 bases and J by 6 bases, with 26 bases between the two germline ends. The CDR3 bases are TGTGCCAGCAGCCTCCCGGGGACCCAGGGGCGCATGGATGGCTACACCTTC. It specifies CASSLPGTQGRMDGYTF.

The J gene is TRBJ1-2, the V gene TRBV19, with D unresolved. Germline V gene data show CDR1 as LNHDA and CDR2 as SQIVND (reference sequence). The V gene lost 3 bases and the J gene lost 2 bases, with 10 bases spanning the gap. CDR3 size: 14 residues. This chain's CDR3 is CASSIQVPNYGYTF. Written as DNA, the CDR3 is TGTGCCAGTAGTATTCAGGTACCCAACTATGGCTACACCTTC.

The chain combines TRBV15 with TRBJ2-7, with no clear D. The V end was cut by 3 bases, the J end by 3 bases, with 3 bases between. The length of the CDR3 is 11 residues. Germline lookup yields CDR1 LNHNV and CDR2 YYDKDF (reference sequence). As DNA, the CDR3 is TGTGCCACCAGCAGTCTCTACGAGCAGTACTTC. Encoded protein: CATSSLYEQYF.

The chain joins TRBV2 to TRBJ2-1; no firm D call. Trimming cost V 6 bases and J 6 bases, with 6 bases left between them. Per germline, CDR1 SNHLY and CDR2 FYNNEI. The CDR3 covers 11 residues. DNA of the CDR3: TGTGCCAGCAGGCCACTCAATGAGCAGTTCTTC. Its translation: CASRPLNEQFF.

This rearrangement joins TRBV2 to TRBJ2-5; the match to TRBD1 covers 8 bases. The junction had 9 bases not matched to a gene; V was cut back by 8 bases and J by 4 bases. The V gene's germline CDR1 is SNHLY and CDR2 FYNNEI. The CDR3 has 14 amino acids. In nucleotides, the CDR3 is TGTGCCAGCCGACAGGGGAGAAGAGGAGAGACCCAGTACTTC. It translates to CASRQGRRGETQYF.

V gene TRBV2 combines with J gene TRBJ1-3; 7 bases are a match to TRBD1. Germline CDR1 reads SNHLY; CDR2 reads FYNNEI. V was clipped by 6 bases and J by 0 bases; unmatched bases: 8. The CDR3 contains 16 residues. The CDR3 is CASSQGQPNSGNTIYF. CDR3 DNA sequence: TGTGCCAGCAGCCAGGGACAGCCCAACTCTGGAAACACCATATATTTT.

The count of this clone is one. The V and J genes are TRBV5-1 and TRBJ2-3; TRBD1 matches at 11 bases. The CDR3 has 17 amino acids. The V gene's germline CDR1 is SGHRS and CDR2 YFSETQ. V lost 4 bases to trimming and J lost 2 bases; unmatched junction nucleotides: 9. CDR3 loop: CASSRDRGTRTTDTQYF. Here the CDR3 DNA reads TGCGCCAGCAGCAGGGACAGGGGGACTAGAACCACAGATACGCAGTATTTT.

The chain couples TRBV29-1 to TRBJ2-3; tentative D call: TRBD2 (6 bases). Trimming shortened V by 7 bases and J by 1 base, and 15 bases separated the two germline ends. Germline lookup yields CDR1 SQVTM and CDR2 ANQGSEA. The CDR3 is made up of 14 amino acids. The CDR3 sequence is CSAEAGQGTDTQYF. The DNA for the CDR3 is TGCAGCGCCGAAGCGGGTCAGGGCACAGATACGCAGTATTTT.

This sequence joins TRBV30 and TRBJ1-2; possible D gene TRBD1, 5 bases. CDR3 size: 12 residues. Trimming removed 8 bases from V and 5 bases from J, with 15 bases in between. Germline lookup yields CDR1 GTSNPN and CDR2 SVGIG (reference sequence). The CDR3 coding sequence is TGTGCCGTGGGGCGGGGGAGGTATGGCTACACCTTC. Amino acids: CAVGRGRYGYTF. The complete variable domain, with remaining parts taken from reference TRBV30 and TRBJ1-2, reads SQTIHQWPATLVQPVGSPLSLECTVEGTSNPNLYWYRQAAGRGLQLLFYSVGIGQISSEVPQNLSASRPQDRQFILSSKKLLLSDSGFYLCAVGRGRYGYTFGSGTRLTVV.

The rearrangement joins TRBV5-1 to TRBJ1-2; TRBD1 agrees at 9 bases. Per germline, CDR1 SGHRS and CDR2 YFSETQ. V gave up 4 bases and J gave up 14 bases; unmatched junction bases: 12. This CDR3 region has 13 residues. CDR3 sequence reads: CASSRDRGYGGTF. The CDR3 nucleotides read TGCGCCAGCAGCCGAGACAGGGGGTACGGCGGGACCTTC.

The chain recombines TRBV7-3 with TRBJ1-1; D not resolved. Germline values: CDR1 SGHTA, CDR2 FQGTGA. The CDR3 spans 15 residues. V gave up 2 bases and J gave up 4 bases, with 14 bases separating them. The CDR3 is CASSLDGSEGTEAFF. CDR3 DNA sequence: TGTGCCAGCAGCTTAGATGGGTCCGAGGGCACTGAAGCTTTCTTT.

J is TRBJ2-7 and V is TRBV10-3; 7 bases are a match to TRBD1. The CDR3 extends over 14 amino acids. V lost 2 bases and J lost 1; bases outside the gene matches: 2. Germline V CDR1 and CDR2: ENHRY, SYGVKD. CDR3 loop: CAISEDRASYEQYF. The CDR3 DNA reads as TGTGCCATCAGTGAGGACAGGGCTTCCTACGAGCAGTACTTC.

Only one count was recorded for this clone. J is TRBJ1-1 and V is TRBV11-1; 7 bases line up with TRBD1. V was pared by 5 bases and J by 1 base, with 4 bases of the junction left unmatched. The CDR3 extends over 14 amino acids. The germline CDR1 and CDR2 sequences are SGHAT and FQDESV (reference sequence). The CDR3 spells CASSLGQANTEAFF. Written as DNA, the CDR3 is TGTGCCAGCAGCCTCGGACAGGCGAACACTGAAGCTTTCTTT. The complete variable domain, with remaining parts taken from reference TRBV11-1 and TRBJ1-1, reads EAEVAQSPRYKITEKSQAVAFWCDPISGHATLYWYRQILGQGPELLVQFQDESVVDDSQLPKDRFSAERLKGVDSTLKIQPAELGDSAMYLCASSLGQANTEAFFGQGTRLTVV.

On this clone itself: The junction departs from the called germline gene at one end, perhaps through a read error. This chain links TRBV7-7 with TRBJ2-2; 7 bases map to TRBD1. CDR3 length: 17 amino acids. Germline CDR1 SSHAT, CDR2 FNYEAQ (reference sequence). The CDR3, as DNA: TGTGCTAGCAGCCCCTCCGGGACAGCAGCGAACACCGGGGAGCTGTTTTTT. Protein product: CASSPSGTAANTGELFF. Based on the CDR3 plus reference TRBV7-7 and TRBJ2-2, the full variable domain is GAGVSQSPRYKVTKRGQDVTLRCDPISSHATLYWYQQALGQGPEFLTYFNYEAQPDKSGLPSDRFSAERPEGSISTLTIQRTEQRDSAMYRCASSPSGTAANTGELFFGEGSRLTVL.

V and J are TRBV27 and TRBJ2-3; 9 nucleotides align to TRBD2. V lost 4 bases to trimming and J lost 4 bases; unmatched junction nucleotides: 9. CDR1 MNHEY and CDR2 SMNVEV come from the germline V gene (reference sequence). The CDR3 consists of 16 residues. CDR3 amino acids: CASSYLAGGLADTQYF. CDR3 nucleotide sequence: TGTGCCAGCAGTTATTTGGCGGGGGGGCTCGCAGATACGCAGTATTTT.

This clone occurred once. The genes are TRBV6-6 and TRBJ2-7; TRBD2 matches 9 bases. This CDR3 has 13 residues. CDR1 and CDR2 (germline): MNHNY, SVGAGI (reference sequence). V shed 6 bases, J shed 6 bases, and the junction held 6 bases outside the gene matches. CDR3 DNA: TGTGCCAGCAGACCGGGACTAGCTCTCGAGCAGTACTTC. It is translated as CASRPGLALEQYF.

This clone is a singleton in its sample. The V call is TRBV19, the J call TRBJ2-2, with TRBD1 as a possible D gene (6 bases). Looked up from germline, CDR1 is LNHDA and CDR2 is SQIVND (reference sequence). The V and J ends lost 4 bases and 3 bases respectively, with 9 bases between them. This CDR3 contains 14 residues. The CDR3 here is CASSTYRDTGELFF. For the CDR3, the DNA is TGTGCCAGTAGTACCTACAGGGACACCGGGGAGCTGTTTTTT. The complete variable domain, with remaining parts taken from reference TRBV19 and TRBJ2-2, reads DGGITQSPKYLFRKEGQNVTLSCEQNLNHDAMYWYRQDPGQGLRLIYYSQIVNDFQKGDIAEGYSVSREKKESFPLTVTSAQKNPTAFYLCASSTYRDTGELFFGEGSRLTVL.